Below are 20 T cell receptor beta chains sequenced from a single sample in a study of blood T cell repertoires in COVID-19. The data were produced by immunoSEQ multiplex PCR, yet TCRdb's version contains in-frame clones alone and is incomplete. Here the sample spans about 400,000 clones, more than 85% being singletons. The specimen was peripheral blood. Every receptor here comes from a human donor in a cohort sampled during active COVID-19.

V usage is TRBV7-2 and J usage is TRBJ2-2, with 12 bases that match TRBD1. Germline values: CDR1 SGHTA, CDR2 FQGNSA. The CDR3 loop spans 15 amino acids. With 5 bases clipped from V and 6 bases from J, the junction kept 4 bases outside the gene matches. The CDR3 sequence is CASSPGQGAAGELFF. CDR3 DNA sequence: TGTGCCAGCAGCCCGGGACAGGGGGCTGCCGGGGAGCTGTTTTTT.

CDR3 sequence: CASSLDRTGPAFF. DNA of the CDR3: TGTGCCAGCAGCTTAGACAGGACAGGGCCAGCTTTCTTT. This sequence joins TRBV5-6 and TRBJ1-1; TRBD1 aligns across 8 bases. CDR1 and CDR2 from the germline V gene are SGHDT and YYEEEE. CDR3 length equals 13 residues. The V and J ends lost 2 bases and 10 bases, in that order; junction bases with no gene match: 7.

The CDR3 spells CSASLRDRGTDTQYF. CDR3 DNA: TGCAGTGCTAGTCTCCGGGACAGGGGGACAGATACGCAGTATTTT. The genes are TRBV20-1 and TRBJ2-3; TRBD1 aligns across 11 bases. Germline-derived CDR1 and CDR2 are DFQATT and SNEGSKA (reference sequence). Trimming cost V 3 bases and J 3 bases; bases outside gene matches: 5. The CDR3 has 15 amino acids.

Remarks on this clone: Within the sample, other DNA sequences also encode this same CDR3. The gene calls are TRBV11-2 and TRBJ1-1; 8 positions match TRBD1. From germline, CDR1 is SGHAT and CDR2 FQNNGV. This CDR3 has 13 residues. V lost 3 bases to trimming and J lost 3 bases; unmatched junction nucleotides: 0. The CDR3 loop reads CASSLDRDTEAFF. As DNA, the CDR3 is TGTGCCAGCAGCTTGGACAGGGACACTGAAGCTTTCTTT.

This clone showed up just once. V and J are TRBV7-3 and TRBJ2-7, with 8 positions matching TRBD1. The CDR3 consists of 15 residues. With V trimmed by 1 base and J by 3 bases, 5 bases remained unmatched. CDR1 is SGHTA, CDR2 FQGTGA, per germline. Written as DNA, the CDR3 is TGTGCCAGCAGCTTAATCGGAACAGGGGGCTACGAGCAGTACTTC. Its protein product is CASSLIGTGGYEQYF.

CDR3 nucleotide sequence: TGTGCCAGCAGCACCAGCGGATCAGGGGATGGCATCGCTGGCTACACCTTC. Protein sequence: CASSTSGSGDGIAGYTF. V and J are TRBV6-2 or TRBV6-3 and TRBJ1-2; D may be TRBD1 (6 bases). The germline V gene encodes CDR1 MNHEY and CDR2 SVGEGT. This CDR3 has 17 residues. Trimming shortened V by 6 bases and J by 7 bases, and 27 bases separated the two germline ends.

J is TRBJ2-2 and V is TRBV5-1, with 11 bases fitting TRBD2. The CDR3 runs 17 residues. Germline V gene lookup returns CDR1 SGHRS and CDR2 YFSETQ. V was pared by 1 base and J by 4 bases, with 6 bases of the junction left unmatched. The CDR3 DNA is TGCGCCAGCAGCTTGACTAGCGGGAGAGTTGGCACCGGGGAGCTGTTTTTT. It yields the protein CASSLTSGRVGTGELFF.

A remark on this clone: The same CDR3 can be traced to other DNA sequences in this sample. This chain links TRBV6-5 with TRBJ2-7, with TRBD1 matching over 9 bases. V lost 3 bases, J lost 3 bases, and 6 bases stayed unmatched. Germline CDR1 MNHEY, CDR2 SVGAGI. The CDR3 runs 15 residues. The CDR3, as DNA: TGTGCCAGCAGTTATCCGGGACAGGGTGTCTACGAGCAGTACTTC. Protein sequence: CASSYPGQGVYEQYF.

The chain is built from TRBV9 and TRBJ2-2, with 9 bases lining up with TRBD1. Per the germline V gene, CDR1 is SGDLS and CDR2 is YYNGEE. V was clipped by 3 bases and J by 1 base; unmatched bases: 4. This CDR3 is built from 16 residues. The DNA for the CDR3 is TGTGCCAGCAGCGGCCCGGGACAGGGGAACACCGGGGAGCTGTTTTTT. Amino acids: CASSGPGQGNTGELFF.

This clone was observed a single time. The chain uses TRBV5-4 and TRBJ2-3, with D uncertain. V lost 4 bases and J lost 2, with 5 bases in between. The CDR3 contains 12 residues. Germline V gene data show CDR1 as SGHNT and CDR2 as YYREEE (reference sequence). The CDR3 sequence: CASSLYTDTQYF. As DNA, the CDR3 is TGTGCCAGCAGCCTCTACACAGATACGCAGTATTTT.

The CDR3 DNA reads as TGCGCCAGCAGCTTGGGTGGAGAAATGAACACTGAAGCTTTCTTT. Translated: CASSLGGEMNTEAFF. This chain connects TRBV5-1 to TRBJ1-1, with unresolved D. Looked up from germline, CDR1 is SGHRS and CDR2 is YFSETQ. Deletions cut 0 bases from V and 0 bases from J, with 9 bases between. This CDR3 region has 15 residues.

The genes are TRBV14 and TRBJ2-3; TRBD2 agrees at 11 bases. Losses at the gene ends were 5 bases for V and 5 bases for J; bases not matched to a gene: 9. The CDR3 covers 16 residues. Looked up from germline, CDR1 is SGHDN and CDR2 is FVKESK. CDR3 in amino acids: CASSARLAGTRDTQYF. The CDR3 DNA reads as TGTGCCAGCAGCGCCCGACTAGCGGGGACCCGAGATACGCAGTATTTT.

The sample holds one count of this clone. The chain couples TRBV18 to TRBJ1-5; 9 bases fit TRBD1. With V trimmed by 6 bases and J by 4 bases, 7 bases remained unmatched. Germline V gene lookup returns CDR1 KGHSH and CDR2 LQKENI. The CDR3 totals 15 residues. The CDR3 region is CASSQGQGSNQPQHF. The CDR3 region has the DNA TGTGCCAGCTCCCAGGGACAGGGCTCAAATCAGCCCCAGCATTTT.

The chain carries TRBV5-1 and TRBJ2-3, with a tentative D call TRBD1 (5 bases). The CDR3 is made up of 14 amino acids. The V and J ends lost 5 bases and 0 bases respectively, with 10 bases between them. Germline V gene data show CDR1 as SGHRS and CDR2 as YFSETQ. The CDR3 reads CASRIDSSTDTQYF. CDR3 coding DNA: TGCGCCAGCAGAATAGACAGTAGCACAGATACGCAGTATTTT.

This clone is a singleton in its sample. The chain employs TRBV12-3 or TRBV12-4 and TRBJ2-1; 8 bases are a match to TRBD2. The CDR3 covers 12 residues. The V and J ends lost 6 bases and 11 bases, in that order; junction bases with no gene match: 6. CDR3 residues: CASRPTSGKQFF. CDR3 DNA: TGTGCCAGCAGACCAACTAGCGGCAAGCAGTTCTTC.

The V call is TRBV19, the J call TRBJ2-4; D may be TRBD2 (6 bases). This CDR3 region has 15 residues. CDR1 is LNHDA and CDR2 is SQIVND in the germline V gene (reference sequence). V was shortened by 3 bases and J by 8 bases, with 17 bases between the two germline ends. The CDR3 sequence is CASSMGRRGLDIQYF. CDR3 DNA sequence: TGTGCCAGTAGTATGGGTCGGAGGGGTTTAGACATTCAGTACTTC.

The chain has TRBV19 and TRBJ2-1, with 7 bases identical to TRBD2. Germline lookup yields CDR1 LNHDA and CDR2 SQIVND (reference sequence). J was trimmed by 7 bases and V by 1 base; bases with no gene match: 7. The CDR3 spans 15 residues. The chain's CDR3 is CASSIGAGVVNEQFF. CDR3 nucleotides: TGTGCCAGTAGTATAGGCGCGGGAGTGGTTAATGAGCAGTTCTTC.

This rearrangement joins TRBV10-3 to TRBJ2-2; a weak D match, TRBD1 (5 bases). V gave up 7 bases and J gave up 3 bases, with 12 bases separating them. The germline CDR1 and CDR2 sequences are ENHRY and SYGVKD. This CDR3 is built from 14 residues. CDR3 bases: TGTGCCATCACGAACGTAGGGGACACCGGGGAGCTGTTTTTT. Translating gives CAITNVGDTGELFF.

CDR3 sequence (DNA): TGTGCCAGCACTAGGGGACAGGTGAACACTGAAGCTTTCTTT. The encoded protein is CASTRGQVNTEAFF. The V call is TRBV2, the J call TRBJ1-1; 8 bases are a match to TRBD1. The junction had 4 bases not matched to a gene; V was cut back by 7 bases and J by 0 bases. The CDR3 runs 14 residues. CDR1 and CDR2 from the germline V gene are SNHLY and FYNNEI. The full variable domain, in which reference TRBV2 and TRBJ1-1 provide the parts outside the CDR3, is EPEVTQTPSHQVTQMGQEVILRCVPISNHLYFYWYRQILGQKVEFLVSFYNNEISEKSEIFDDQFSVERPDGSNFTLKIRSTKLEDSAMYFCASTRGQVNTEAFFGQGTRLTVV.

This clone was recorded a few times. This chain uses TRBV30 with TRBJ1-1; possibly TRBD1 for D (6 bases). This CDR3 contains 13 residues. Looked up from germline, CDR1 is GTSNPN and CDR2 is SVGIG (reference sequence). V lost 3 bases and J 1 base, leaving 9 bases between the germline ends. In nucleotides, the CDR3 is TGTGCCTGGAGGTCAGGGGCGAACACTGAAGCTTTCTTT. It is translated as CAWRSGANTEAFF. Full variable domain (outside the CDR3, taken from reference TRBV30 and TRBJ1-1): SQTIHQWPATLVQPVGSPLSLECTVEGTSNPNLYWYRQAAGRGLQLLFYSVGIGQISSEVPQNLSASRPQDRQFILSSKKLLLSDSGFYLCAWRSGANTEAFFGQGTRLTVV.